The 26 T cell receptor beta chains given below trace back to one sample, sequenced in a study of blood T cells in healthy people across ages. The use of a sample-barcoded 5' primer and a J-beta primer mix characterized a second PCR of 7 to 11 cycles. TCRdb ran MiXCR on the 5' RACE reads and lists one entry per CDR3 protein. The sample lists about 1.4 million distinct CDR3 sequences, around 59% occurring once. Sequences were obtained from blood. The receptors stem from a young man in good health.

CDR3 region: CSARGVGRPEAFF. The DNA of the CDR3 is TGCAGTGCTAGAGGAGTAGGGCGGCCTGAAGCTTTCTTT. The V and J genes are TRBV20-1 and TRBJ1-1; D unclear. V lost 1 base and J lost 6, with 12 bases in between. The CDR3 has 13 residues. Germline-derived CDR1 and CDR2 are DFQATT and SNEGSKA (reference sequence).

This clonotype was found once. The V and J genes are TRBV20-1 and TRBJ1-3; the D is unclear. CDR1 DFQATT and CDR2 SNEGSKA come from the germline V gene (reference sequence). The CDR3 sequence is 12 residues long. V was trimmed by 6 bases and J by 8 bases, leaving 14 bases between them. CDR3 nucleotide sequence: TGCAGTGCCAAATCCCTTGGGGACACCATATATTTT. As protein: CSAKSLGDTIYF.

In its sample, this clonotype was seen a few times. V usage is TRBV4-3 and J usage is TRBJ2-1; 7 bases are shared with TRBD2. CDR1 is LGHNA and CDR2 is YSLEER in the germline V gene. V gave up 1 base and J gave up 8 bases; unmatched junction bases: 11. The CDR3 covers 16 residues. The CDR3 bases are TGCGCCAGCAGCCAAGGAGTTTGGACTAGTCCATATGAGCAGTTCTTC. Encoded protein: CASSQGVWTSPYEQFF.

This chain links TRBV5-6 with TRBJ2-3, with D possibly being TRBD1 (5 bases). The germline V gene has CDR1 SGHDT and CDR2 YYEEEE. The CDR3 is 14 amino acids. V gave up 4 bases and J gave up 2 bases, with 11 bases separating them. DNA for the CDR3: TGTGCCAGCAGCGGTCTAGGGGTCACAGATACGCAGTATTTT. Translated, it gives CASSGLGVTDTQYF.

This chain links TRBV5-1 with TRBJ2-1, with 10 bases identical to TRBD2. CDR3 length: 15 amino acids. V dropped 5 bases and J dropped 8; count of bases not matched to a gene: 10. Looked up from germline, CDR1 is SGHRS and CDR2 is YFSETQ. The CDR3 protein is CASSLSGRSLDEQFF. The CDR3 bases are TGCGCCAGCAGTCTTAGCGGGAGGTCCCTTGATGAGCAGTTCTTC.

The J gene is TRBJ2-7, the V gene TRBV4-1; 8 nucleotides align to TRBD2. Looked up from germline, CDR1 is MGHRA and CDR2 is YSYEKL. With V trimmed by 2 bases and J by 3 bases, 6 bases remained unmatched. CDR3 length equals 15 residues. The CDR3 sequence: CASSQSRGGIYEQYF. DNA of the CDR3: TGCGCCAGCAGCCAATCCCGGGGGGGGATCTACGAGCAGTACTTC.

This clonotype was detected only a few times. This chain connects TRBV29-1 to TRBJ2-7, with 12 bases aligning to TRBD2. In germline, CDR1 is SQVTM, CDR2 ANQGSEA. The trim removed 4 bases at V and 5 bases at J, leaving 3 bases unmatched. The CDR3 length is 13 residues. The CDR3 nucleotides read TGCAGCGTTGCTAGCGGGAGGGGAAACGAGCAGTACTTC. The encoded protein is CSVASGRGNEQYF.

CDR3 DNA: TGCGCCAGCAGTGATCCCTCTGTGACTAGCGGGGAACCCTACGAGCAGTACTTC. Residues: CASSDPSVTSGEPYEQYF. The rearrangement links TRBV10-2 to TRBJ2-4, with 11 bases identical to TRBD2. The J call may be mistaken, given a closer DNA end match to TRBJ2-7. Germline V gene data show CDR1 as WSHSY and CDR2 as SAAADI. The CDR3 has 18 amino acids.

DNA of the CDR3: TGCGCCAGCAGCTTGGTTAGGGGGGTTGGGCAGTTCTTC. This translates into CASSLVRGVGQFF. This chain connects TRBV5-1 to TRBJ2-1; D may be TRBD1 or TRBD2 (6 bases each). The V gene lost 0 bases and the J gene lost 12 bases, with 13 bases spanning the gap. The length of the CDR3 is 13 residues. CDR1 SGHRS and CDR2 YFSETQ come from the germline V gene.

Comments on this clonotype: Its ends do not fully match the called genes, so a read error is possible. The V gene is TRBV15, the J gene TRBJ1-4, with D maybe TRBD1 (6 bases). Germline CDR1 LNHNV, CDR2 YYDKDF (reference sequence). The CDR3 loop spans 16 amino acids. The DNA of the CDR3 is TGTGCCACCAGCAGAGGCACAGGGCAATCTAATGGAAAACTGTTTTTT. Translating gives CATSRGTGQSNGKLFF.

J is TRBJ1-2 and V is TRBV25-1, with a weak D call TRBD1 (5 bases). The CDR3 extends over 14 amino acids. Per the germline V gene, CDR1 is MGHDK and CDR2 is SYGVNS. V lost 4 bases and J lost 4, with 13 bases in between. CDR3 sequence reads: CASSAKGRVYGYTF. The DNA of the CDR3 is TGTGCCAGCAGTGCGAAGGGACGCGTCTATGGCTACACCTTC.

This clonotype was detected once. The chain uses TRBV20-1 and TRBJ2-7, with 8 bases matching TRBD1. The CDR3 extends over 15 amino acids. CDR1 DFQATT and CDR2 SNEGSKA come from the germline V gene (reference sequence). J gave up 4 bases and V 3 bases, and 11 bases lay outside the gene matches. CDR3 DNA sequence: TGCAGTGCTAGGAGGACAGGGCTTAGCGTTTACGAGCAGTACTTC. It translates to CSARRTGLSVYEQYF.

The chain combines TRBV6-1 with TRBJ2-5; 7 bases are a match to TRBD1. Matching the DNA end better, TRBJ2-7 makes the J call doubtful. The germline V gene encodes CDR1 MNHNS and CDR2 SASEGT. CDR3 length: 16 amino acids. The CDR3 reads CASSEARQGDPYEQYF. Here the CDR3 DNA reads TGTGCCAGCAGTGAAGCCAGGCAGGGGGACCCCTACGAGCAGTACTTC.

The CDR3 DNA sequence: TGTGCCAGCCGTCCGGGACACGCTTCGGAAAGCTACACCTTC. Residues: CASRPGHASESYTF. V usage is TRBV6-4 and J usage is TRBJ1-2; possibly TRBD1 for D (6 bases). In germline, CDR1 is MRHNA, CDR2 SNTAGT. V shed 8 bases and J shed 9 bases, with 22 bases lying between them. The CDR3 length is 14 residues.

The CDR3 here is CASSQRTSGSGEQYF. The CDR3, as DNA: TGTGCCAGCTCCCAGCGGACTAGCGGGAGCGGGGAGCAGTACTTC. V gene TRBV18 combines with J gene TRBJ2-4, with TRBD2 matching over 13 bases. J lost 13 bases, V lost 6 bases, and 12 bases had no gene match. Germline assignment: CDR1 KGHSH and CDR2 LQKENI. This CDR3 has 15 amino acids.

The gene calls are TRBV7-2 and TRBJ2-1; D call uncertain. The ends were cut back, 1 base at V and 3 bases at J, with 13 bases in the middle. This CDR3 contains 16 residues. Germline lookup yields CDR1 SGHTA and CDR2 FQGNSA. CDR3 protein: CASSLGRNSLYNEQFF. CDR3 nucleotides: TGTGCCAGCAGCTTAGGTCGGAACAGTCTCTACAATGAGCAGTTCTTC.

This clonotype was seen a handful of times. This sequence joins TRBV20-1 and TRBJ2-7; 7 bases match TRBD2. The CDR3 is made up of 14 amino acids. Looked up from germline, CDR1 is DFQATT and CDR2 is SNEGSKA (reference sequence). V dropped 3 bases and J dropped 3; count of bases not matched to a gene: 8. The CDR3 nucleotides read TGCAGTGCTAGCGGGGAGGGGATCATCTACGAGCAGTACTTC. Amino acids: CSASGEGIIYEQYF.

The chain combines TRBV18 with TRBJ2-7; 10 nucleotides match TRBD2. V lost 2 bases, J lost 5 bases, and 6 bases stayed unmatched. The CDR3 is made up of 15 amino acids. CDR1 KGHSH and CDR2 LQKENI come from the germline V gene. CDR3 DNA: TGTGCCAGCTCACCAAGAGCGGGAGGGGGAGACGAGCAGTACTTC. Protein sequence: CASSPRAGGGDEQYF. Full variable domain (missing parts from reference TRBV18 and TRBJ2-7): NAGVMQNPRHLVRRRGQEARLRCSPMKGHSHVYWYRQLPEEGLKFMVYLQKENIIDESGMPKERFSAEFPKEGPSILRIQQVVRGDSAAYFCASSPRAGGGDEQYFGPGTRLTVT.

The chain recombines TRBV2 with TRBJ2-3, with unresolved D. V was cut by 2 bases and J by 3 bases, with 9 bases left in between. The CDR3 covers 14 residues. Looked up from germline, CDR1 is SNHLY and CDR2 is FYNNEI. The CDR3 nucleotides are TGTGCCAGCAGTGAACTGGCGTTTACAGATACGCAGTATTTT. Protein sequence: CASSELAFTDTQYF.

In its sample, this clonotype was seen many times. V is TRBV29-1 and J is TRBJ2-4; D is possibly TRBD2 (6 bases). CDR3 size: 13 residues. Germline lookup yields CDR1 SQVTM and CDR2 ANQGSEA. V was cut by 1 base and J by 9 bases, with 13 bases left in between. The chain's CDR3 is CSVEALRGGIQYF. CDR3 nucleotide sequence: TGCAGCGTTGAAGCCCTGAGGGGAGGCATTCAGTACTTC.

The chain has TRBV6-6 and TRBJ1-2; D gene unclear. This CDR3 is 13 amino acids long. V gave up 0 bases and J gave up 3 bases, with 5 bases separating them. Looked up from germline, CDR1 is MNHNY and CDR2 is SVGAGI (reference sequence). The CDR3 sequence is CASSYSSHYGYTF. CDR3 nucleotide sequence: TGTGCCAGCAGTTACTCATCACACTATGGCTACACCTTC.

The chain joins TRBV7-9 to TRBJ2-4; D possibly corresponds to TRBD1 (6 bases). The germline CDR1 and CDR2 sequences are SEHNR and FQNEAQ (reference sequence). Trimming shortened V by 4 bases and J by 0 bases, and 13 bases separated the two germline ends. The length of the CDR3 is 16 residues. The chain's CDR3 is CASSSSLGAAKNIQYF. CDR3 in DNA: TGTGCCAGCAGCTCCTCCCTGGGGGCAGCCAAAAACATTCAGTACTTC.

This clonotype came up a few times. This rearrangement joins TRBV20-1 to TRBJ2-1; TRBD2 aligns across 9 bases. CDR3 length: 16 amino acids. Germline loops: CDR1 DFQATT, CDR2 SNEGSKA (reference sequence). V was pared by 0 bases and J by 5 bases, with 8 bases of the junction left unmatched. The CDR3 sequence: CSARDLRGGRDNEQFF. The CDR3 bases are TGCAGTGCTAGAGATCTGCGGGGGGGCCGGGACAATGAGCAGTTCTTC.

This chain joins TRBV28 and TRBJ2-7; D gene ambiguous. The CDR3 spans 13 residues. CDR1 and CDR2 (germline): MDHEN, SYDVKM. Deletions cut 9 bases from V and 3 bases from J, with 15 bases between. CDR3 nucleotides: TGTGCCAGTCGGGTCTCCTCCCACTACGAGCAGTACTTC. Protein product: CASRVSSHYEQYF.

This clonotype was counted only a few times. The V gene is TRBV12-3 or TRBV12-4, the J gene TRBJ2-1; D is uncertain. V lost 1 base and J 2 bases, leaving 15 bases between the germline ends. There are 17 residues in the CDR3. The CDR3 nucleotides are TGTGCCAGCAGTTTAGGCCCCCCGGGCAGTACCTACAATGAGCAGTTCTTC. Residues: CASSLGPPGSTYNEQFF.

The rearrangement joins TRBV12-3 or TRBV12-4 to TRBJ2-5; D unresolved. The CDR3 consists of 16 residues. V shed 0 bases and J shed 2 bases, with 13 bases lying between them. CDR3 sequence: CASSLAWETEQETQYF. The DNA for the CDR3 is TGTGCCAGCAGTTTAGCGTGGGAAACAGAGCAAGAGACCCAGTACTTC.